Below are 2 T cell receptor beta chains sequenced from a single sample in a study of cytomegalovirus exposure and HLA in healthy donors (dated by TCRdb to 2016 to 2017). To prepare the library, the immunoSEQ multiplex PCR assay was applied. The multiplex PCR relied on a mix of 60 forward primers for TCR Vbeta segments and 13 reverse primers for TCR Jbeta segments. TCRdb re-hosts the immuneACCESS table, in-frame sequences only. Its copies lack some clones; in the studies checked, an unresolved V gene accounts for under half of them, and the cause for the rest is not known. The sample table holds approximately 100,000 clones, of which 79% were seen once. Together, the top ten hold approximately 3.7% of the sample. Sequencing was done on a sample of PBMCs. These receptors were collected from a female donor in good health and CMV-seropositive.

CDR3 DNA: TGTGCCAGCACCCATCGGGACAGGGATCACGAGCAGTACTTC. It is translated as CASTHRDRDHEQYF. The chain combines TRBV7-2 with TRBJ2-7, with 9 bases matching TRBD1. The CDR3 has 14 residues. Germline CDR1 and CDR2: SGHTA and FQGNSA. With V trimmed by 7 bases and J by 5 bases, 9 bases remained unmatched.

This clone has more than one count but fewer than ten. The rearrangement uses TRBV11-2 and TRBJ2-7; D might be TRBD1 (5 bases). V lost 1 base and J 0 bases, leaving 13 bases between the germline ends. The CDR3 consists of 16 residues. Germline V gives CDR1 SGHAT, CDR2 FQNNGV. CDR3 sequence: CASSLVWGGSSYEQYF. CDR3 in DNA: TGTGCCAGCAGCTTAGTGTGGGGCGGAAGCTCCTACGAGCAGTACTTC. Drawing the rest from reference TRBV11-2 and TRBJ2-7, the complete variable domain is EAGVAQSPRYKIIEKRQSVAFWCNPISGHATLYWYQQILGQGPKLLIQFQNNGVVDDSQLPKDRFSAERLKGVDSTLKIQPAKLEDSAVYLCASSLVWGGSSYEQYFGPGTRLTVT.